Listed below are T cell receptor beta chains from one sample, sequenced in a study of blood T cell repertoires in COVID-19. Using immunoSEQ multiplex PCR, the repertoire was profiled, and TCRdb retains in-frame clones only, with some absent. Of about 140,000 clones in the sample, 76% were seen once. What was sequenced was peripheral blood. The receptors shown here come from a woman older than 75 with active or convalescent COVID-19. The conserved cysteine and the conserved F or W are not part of the CDR3 here.

TRBV28 ASSLFPSFTDNSPLH
TRBV5-1 ASSLSLRYRGYEQY
TRBV5-1 ASSLGGGKGNQPQH
TRBV9 ASSAGENSPLH
TRBV27 ASSLGAGLASTNEQF
TRBV30 AWSVRSGELF
TRBV6-6 ASSYLTGREQF
TRBV7-9 ASSRQGAVGNEQF
TRBV29-1 SVEDGQGGFSSAEAF
TRBV7-9 ASSLALVRGDTIY
TRBV27 ASSLRGINSPLH
TRBV6-2/TRBV6-3 ASSSASGVWGEQY
TRBV28 ASSLGGGAGKNIQY
TRBV19 ASSIVRAAGGPGEQF
TRBV19 ASRGQGWIDTEAF
TRBV11-2 ASSRLAGGRSEQF
TRBV5-5 ASSGQTGGWETQY
TRBV5-1 ASSPFSGNTIY
TRBV30 ASQTGDSPLH
TRBV21-1 ANLTQGGNQPQH
TRBV28 ASSFTGTSEGNEQY
TRBV27 ASSFWRGDLSYEQY
TRBV2 ASSVITTGIGYEQY
TRBV28 ASSFGDRTYGYT
TRBV28 ASSSPAGATNEKLF
TRBV5-1 ASSLAGPGGYT
TRBV7-8 ASSVTGAGEQF
TRBV5-4 ASSPPGQGALYGYT
TRBV27 ASSPGLAGSPLH
TRBV12-3/TRBV12-4 ASSYRRNQPQH
TRBV3-1/TRBV3-2 ASSGTGNQPQH
TRBV4-1 ASSQDGTGREKLF
TRBV5-6 ASSLSASGGYQETQY
TRBV13 ASSRRTAGDGQPQH
TRBV4-1 ASSQEDRVRGTEAF
TRBV27 ASSFWGATEAF
TRBV7-2 ASSLGSSGGSYTQY
TRBV29-1 SVSPDSGANVLT
TRBV7-9 ASSLGTPNTEAF
TRBV19 ASSGTSGASSYNEQF
TRBV18 ASSPNGYGYT
TRBV5-1 ASRDSEREKLF
TRBV7-8 ASSLGTGTGTSYEQY
TRBV28 ASSPTGVQPQH
TRBV5-1 ASSSQGYEQY
TRBV7-2 ASSLAIGGALFAYNEQF
TRBV28 ASRTGGYYGYT
TRBV5-1 ASSLSGTGRNEQF
TRBV12-3/TRBV12-4 ASSLSGGTQY
TRBV5-1 ASSLEAGQETQY
TRBV5-1 ASRRGGPQETQY